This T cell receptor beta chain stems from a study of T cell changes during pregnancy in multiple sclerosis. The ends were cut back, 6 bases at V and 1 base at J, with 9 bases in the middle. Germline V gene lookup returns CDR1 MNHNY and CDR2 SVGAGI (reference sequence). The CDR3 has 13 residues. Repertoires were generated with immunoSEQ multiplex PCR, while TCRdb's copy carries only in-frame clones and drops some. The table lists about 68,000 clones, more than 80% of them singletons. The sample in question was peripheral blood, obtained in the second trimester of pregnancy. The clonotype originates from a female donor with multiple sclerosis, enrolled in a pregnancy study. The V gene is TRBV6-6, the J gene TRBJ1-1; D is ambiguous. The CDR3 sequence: CASRAAENTEAFF. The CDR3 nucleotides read TGTGCCAGCAGGGCGGCAGAGAACACTGAAGCTTTCTTT.